Presented here are 26 T cell receptor beta chains from one specimen sequenced in a study of cytomegalovirus exposure and HLA in healthy donors. Some clones are missing from TCRdb's copy, which holds only in-frame ones; the method was immunoSEQ multiplex PCR. The sample holds about 360,000 clones, about nine tenths seen once. Material: PBMCs. The origin of the receptors is a woman aged 18-30 years in good health and CMV-seronegative.

The chain joins TRBV7-8 to TRBJ2-7; D is possibly TRBD2 (8 bases). The CDR3 consists of 17 residues. The germline gives CDR1 SGHVS, CDR2 FQNEAQ. V was trimmed by 2 bases and J by 0 bases, leaving 17 bases between them. The DNA of the CDR3 is TGTGCCAGCAGCTTATTAGGGGGCGCGGGAGGCTCCTACGAGCAGTACTTC. Its protein product is CASSLLGGAGGSYEQYF. Using reference TRBV7-8 and TRBJ2-7 for the parts outside the CDR3, the full variable domain is GAGVSQSPRYKVAKRGQDVALRCDPISGHVSLFWYQQALGQGPEFLTYFQNEAQLDKSGLPSDRFFAERPEGSVSTLKIQRTQQEDSAVYLCASSLLGGAGGSYEQYFGPGTRLTVT.

The V call is TRBV29-1, the J call TRBJ2-2, with 7 bases that match TRBD1. The CDR3 length is 14 residues. Per germline, CDR1 SQVTM and CDR2 ANQGSEA. After removal of 8 bases from V and 1 base from J, the junction contained 7 bases not matched to a gene. The CDR3 DNA reads as TGCAGCTTCAGACAGGGTCTGAACACCGGGGAGCTGTTTTTT. Translation: CSFRQGLNTGELFF.

CDR3 coding DNA: TGTGCCAGTAGTATAATTCTTCGGACAGGGCGGAATTCACCCCTCCACTTT. It is translated as CASSIILRTGRNSPLHF. V and J are TRBV19 and TRBJ1-6, with TRBD1 identical over 8 bases. CDR3 length: 17 residues. Germline CDR1 LNHDA, CDR2 SQIVND (reference sequence). V lost 2 bases and J lost 7; bases outside the gene matches: 10.

The V and J genes are TRBV27 and TRBJ1-2; 8 bases fit TRBD1. The CDR3 consists of 14 residues. J was trimmed by 4 bases and V by 6 bases; bases with no gene match: 7. CDR1 and CDR2 (germline): MNHEY, SMNVEV (reference sequence). CDR3 sequence reads: CASSRGQGSYGYTF. The DNA for the CDR3 is TGTGCCAGCAGCAGAGGACAGGGCTCCTATGGCTACACCTTC.

The rearrangement uses TRBV11-2 and TRBJ2-7, with D perhaps matching TRBD2 (5 bases). There are 18 residues in the CDR3. Trimming removed 3 bases from V and 0 bases from J, with 21 bases in between. The germline V gene has CDR1 SGHAT and CDR2 FQNNGV. The CDR3 reads CASSLNRAVGRSSYEQYF. CDR3 nucleotide sequence: TGTGCCAGCAGCTTGAACCGAGCAGTGGGGAGAAGCTCCTACGAGCAGTACTTC.

This chain uses TRBV11-2 with TRBJ1-2; 7 positions agree with TRBD1. This CDR3 spans 15 amino acids. Trimming cost V 4 bases and J 3 bases; bases outside gene matches: 8. CDR1 SGHAT and CDR2 FQNNGV come from the germline V gene. CDR3 nucleotides: TGTGCCAGCAGCTCACCCAAGCAGGGGGACTATGGCTACACCTTC. Its translation is CASSSPKQGDYGYTF.

This clone has a single count. The V gene is TRBV28, the J gene TRBJ2-7, with D perhaps matching TRBD2 (5 bases). V was clipped by 4 bases and J by 7 bases, with 11 bases between them. The CDR3 is 12 amino acids. Germline V gene lookup returns CDR1 MDHEN and CDR2 SYDVKM. The CDR3 region is CASSSLGEEQYF. For the CDR3, the DNA is TGTGCCAGCAGTTCCCTCGGGGAGGAGCAGTACTTC. Using reference TRBV28 and TRBJ2-7 for the parts outside the CDR3, the full variable domain is DVKVTQSSRYLVKRTGEKVFLECVQDMDHENMFWYRQDPGLGLRLIYFSYDVKMKEKGDIPEGYSVSREKKERFSLILESASTNQTSMYLCASSSLGEEQYFGPGTRLTVT.

The chain has TRBV2 and TRBJ2-7, with a possible D match to TRBD2 (6 bases). In germline, CDR1 is SNHLY, CDR2 FYNNEI. V was trimmed by 6 bases and J by 2 bases, leaving 20 bases between them. This CDR3 spans 16 amino acids. CDR3 sequence (DNA): TGTGCCAGCAGGGATCCTACTAGCTTTAAAACCTACGAGCAGTACTTC. This translates into CASRDPTSFKTYEQYF.

V and J are TRBV28 and TRBJ2-7, with 8 bases identical to TRBD2. This CDR3 is 16 amino acids long. J was trimmed by 6 bases and V by 6 bases; bases with no gene match: 16. Germline loops: CDR1 MDHEN, CDR2 SYDVKM. The CDR3 region is CASSKLSGSRFLEQYF. The DNA of the CDR3 is TGTGCCAGCAGCAAACTCAGCGGGAGCCGGTTTCTCGAGCAGTACTTC.

This clone was observed a few times. The rearrangement joins TRBV7-9 to TRBJ1-5; D possibly corresponds to TRBD1 (6 bases). V was clipped by 3 bases and J by 5 bases, with 14 bases between them. This CDR3 contains 15 residues. CDR1 SEHNR and CDR2 FQNEAQ come from the germline V gene (reference sequence). CDR3: CASSFSGHIDQPQHF. CDR3 sequence (DNA): TGTGCCAGCAGCTTCTCGGGACACATAGATCAGCCCCAGCATTTT.

This chain uses TRBV6-6 with TRBJ1-2, with 11 bases aligning to TRBD1. The length of the CDR3 is 15 residues. V gave up 5 bases and J gave up 4 bases; unmatched junction bases: 6. The germline CDR1 and CDR2 sequences are MNHNY and SVGAGI (reference sequence). The CDR3 DNA reads as TGTGCCAGCAGTAGGGACAGGGGGGAGGTCTATGGCTACACCTTC. It specifies CASSRDRGEVYGYTF.

This sequence joins TRBV29-1 and TRBJ2-1; 9 nucleotides match TRBD2. V shed 4 bases, J shed 6 bases, and the junction held 4 bases outside the gene matches. This CDR3 contains 13 residues. Germline CDR1 SQVTM, CDR2 ANQGSEA. The CDR3 region has the DNA TGCAGCGTTGGCGGGGGGGCCTTCAATGAGCAGTTCTTC. It translates to CSVGGGAFNEQFF.

About this clone: An end of the junction does not agree with germline; a read error may underlie this. This sequence joins TRBV19 and TRBJ1-5; a possible D gene is TRBD1 (5 bases). The CDR3 length is 11 residues. Germline V lookup: CDR1 LNHDA, CDR2 SQIVND (reference sequence). The CDR3 spells CFGGGNQPQHF. The CDR3 DNA follows: TGCTTCGGGGGAGGCAATCAGCCCCAGCATTTT.

The V call is TRBV28, the J call TRBJ2-7; TRBD1 aligns across 11 bases. The V gene's germline CDR1 is MDHEN and CDR2 SYDVKM. With 10 bases clipped from V and 3 bases from J, the junction kept 8 bases outside the gene matches. This CDR3 contains 14 residues. CDR3 in amino acids: CATKTGTGGYEQYF. The CDR3 bases are TGTGCCACTAAAACCGGGACAGGGGGCTACGAGCAGTACTTC.

In its sample, this clone was seen once. The chain couples TRBV7-9 to TRBJ2-7; possible D gene TRBD1, 7 bases. Germline assignment: CDR1 SEHNR and CDR2 FQNEAQ (reference sequence). V lost 4 bases and J 2 bases, leaving 12 bases between the germline ends. This CDR3 spans 14 amino acids. For the CDR3, the DNA is TGTGCCAGCAGCTCGCGGGACAGTCCCTACGAGCAGTACTTC. This encodes CASSSRDSPYEQYF. Filled out from reference TRBV7-9 and TRBJ2-7, the complete variable domain reads DTGVSQNPRHKITKRGQNVTFRCDPISEHNRLYWYRQTLGQGPEFLTYFQNEAQLEKSRLLSDRFSAERPKGSFSTLEIQRTEQGDSAMYLCASSSRDSPYEQYFGPGTRLTVT.

The J gene is TRBJ2-3, the V gene TRBV6-1, with a weak D call TRBD1 (6 bases). The CDR3 runs to 15 residues. Germline assignment: CDR1 MNHNS and CDR2 SASEGT. The V end was cut by 3 bases, the J end by 1 base, with 11 bases between. The DNA of the CDR3 is TGTGCCAGCAGTGATCGACAGGACGGCACAGATACGCAGTATTTT. Encoded protein: CASSDRQDGTDTQYF.

The CDR3 here is CASRRDDREQYF. CDR3 coding DNA: TGTGCCAGCAGGCGGGACGACCGCGAGCAGTACTTC. The chain combines TRBV6-6 with TRBJ2-7; TRBD2 is a possible D gene (6 bases). Trimming shortened V by 6 bases and J by 6 bases, and 12 bases separated the two germline ends. CDR1 MNHNY and CDR2 SVGAGI come from the germline V gene (reference sequence). The CDR3 extends over 12 amino acids.

V gene TRBV11-2 combines with J gene TRBJ1-1; unclear D gene. This CDR3 comprises 13 residues. Germline loops: CDR1 SGHAT, CDR2 FQNNGV. V lost 5 bases and J lost 1, with 8 bases in between. The CDR3 here is CASSASGNTEAFF. CDR3 nucleotides: TGTGCCAGCAGCGCTTCAGGGAACACTGAAGCTTTCTTT. Combining the CDR3 with reference TRBV11-2 and TRBJ1-1 gives the whole variable domain EAGVAQSPRYKIIEKRQSVAFWCNPISGHATLYWYQQILGQGPKLLIQFQNNGVVDDSQLPKDRFSAERLKGVDSTLKIQPAKLEDSAVYLCASSASGNTEAFFGQGTRLTVV.

The chain is built from TRBV5-1 and TRBJ1-4, with D hard to call. The CDR3 is 17 residues long. Trimming removed 0 bases from V and 3 bases from J, with 15 bases in between. Germline V gene sequence: CDR1 SGHRS, CDR2 YFSETQ. The CDR3 coding sequence is TGCGCCAGCAGCTTGGCCGGACGAGGGAGGTCTAATGAAAAACTGTTTTTT. Its protein is CASSLAGRGRSNEKLFF.

The chain couples TRBV10-1 to TRBJ2-3; D is possibly TRBD2 (6 bases). Trimming cost V 2 bases and J 4 bases, with 13 bases left between them. CDR3 length: 15 residues. Germline V gene lookup returns CDR1 WNHNN and CDR2 SYGVQD (reference sequence). This CDR3 reads CASSELLAGADTQYF. The CDR3 DNA reads TGCGCCAGCAGTGAGCTACTAGCTGGGGCAGATACGCAGTATTTT.

On this clone itself: Within the sample, other DNA sequences also encode this same CDR3. The V and J genes are TRBV5-1 and TRBJ2-7, with D perhaps matching TRBD1 (5 bases). V dropped 0 bases and J dropped 2 bases, with 9 bases sitting between them. Germline V gives CDR1 SGHRS, CDR2 YFSETQ. The CDR3 consists of 14 residues. The CDR3: CASSLDRSTYEQYF. The CDR3 DNA sequence: TGCGCCAGCAGCTTGGACAGGTCAACCTACGAGCAGTACTTC.

The chain recombines TRBV5-1 with TRBJ1-2; tentative D call: TRBD1 (6 bases). This CDR3 is built from 14 residues. The germline V and J ends were trimmed by 6 bases and 1 base, with 13 bases remaining between them. Germline lookup yields CDR1 SGHRS and CDR2 YFSETQ. The CDR3 region has the DNA TGCGCCAGCACAAGGACAGCGGATAACTATGGCTACACCTTC. Translating it yields CASTRTADNYGYTF. Looking up the rest from reference TRBV5-1 and TRBJ1-2 gives the full variable domain: KAGVTQTPRYLIKTRGQQVTLSCSPISGHRSVSWYQQTPGQGLQFLFEYFSETQRNKGNFPGRFSGRQFSNSRSEMNVSTLELGDSALYLCASTRTADNYGYTFGSGTRLTVV.

The rearrangement uses TRBV30 and TRBJ2-7; a weak D match, TRBD2 (5 bases). There are 12 residues in the CDR3. Trimming removed 3 bases from V and 4 bases from J, with 10 bases in between. Per the germline V gene, CDR1 is GTSNPN and CDR2 is SVGIG (reference sequence). DNA of the CDR3: TGTGCCTGGAGAGGCGGGTATTACGAGCAGTACTTC. Amino acids: CAWRGGYYEQYF.

V is TRBV19 and J is TRBJ1-4; 10 bases agree with TRBD1. The CDR3 spans 14 residues. CDR1 is LNHDA and CDR2 is SQIVND in the germline V gene (reference sequence). V shed 4 bases and J 8 bases; nucleotides not matched to a gene: 4. The CDR3 here is CASSRGTGAEKLFF. In DNA form, the CDR3 reads TGTGCCAGTAGTAGGGGGACAGGGGCCGAAAAACTGTTTTTT.

This chain connects TRBV7-9 to TRBJ2-1; 14 nucleotides align to TRBD2. The CDR3 has 17 amino acids. J was trimmed by 4 bases and V by 5 bases; bases with no gene match: 7. Germline-derived CDR1 and CDR2 are SEHNR and FQNEAQ (reference sequence). The CDR3 nucleotides are TGTGCCAGCAGCCCGACTAGCGGGAGGGCCGTGTACAATGAGCAGTTCTTC. Amino acids: CASSPTSGRAVYNEQFF.

The chain combines TRBV18 with TRBJ2-7; D possibly corresponds to TRBD1 (6 bases). The CDR3 has 14 residues. V was trimmed by 6 bases and J by 2 bases, leaving 14 bases between them. CDR1 is KGHSH and CDR2 is LQKENI in the germline V gene. CDR3: CASSTGSGAYEQYF. The CDR3, as DNA: TGTGCCAGCTCGACAGGTTCCGGGGCCTACGAGCAGTACTTC. The variable domain in full, with the rest retrieved from reference TRBV18 and TRBJ2-7, is NAGVMQNPRHLVRRRGQEARLRCSPMKGHSHVYWYRQLPEEGLKFMVYLQKENIIDESGMPKERFSAEFPKEGPSILRIQQVVRGDSAAYFCASSTGSGAYEQYFGPGTRLTVT.